This entry lists 27 T cell receptor beta chains sequenced from one sample in a study of a mutant IDH1 vaccine in newly diagnosed glioma. Assay: immunoSEQ multiplex PCR; the TCRdb copy retains only in-frame clones and omits some. Among around 58,000 clones, over 70% were seen once, and the ten largest hold 3% to 3.5%. Their antigen targets remain unknown. Time point: week 5, during vaccination. Mutant IDH1 20-mer peptide, at 300 ug, made up each vaccine dose, with topical imiquimod. The source was PBMCs, collected from a glioma patient whose treatment included an IDH1 peptide vaccine. The receptors were gathered from a young man with glioma.

This rearrangement joins TRBV7-8 to TRBJ1-5, with 8 bases lining up with TRBD1. The CDR3 has 15 amino acids. The V gene's germline CDR1 is SGHVS and CDR2 FQNEAQ. The junction had 5 bases not matched to a gene; V was cut back by 5 bases and J by 2 bases. The CDR3 region is CASSPGQAGNQPQHF. CDR3 sequence (DNA): TGTGCCAGCAGCCCGGGACAGGCTGGCAATCAGCCCCAGCATTTT.

The J gene is TRBJ1-2, the V gene TRBV4-2; TRBD1 agrees at 11 bases. The germline V gene encodes CDR1 LGHNA and CDR2 YNFKEQ. J gave up 4 bases and V 0 bases, and 4 bases lay outside the gene matches. The CDR3 is 16 amino acids. The CDR3 sequence: CASSQDGQGAVYGYTF. The CDR3 region has the DNA TGTGCCAGCAGCCAAGATGGACAGGGGGCTGTCTATGGCTACACCTTC.

J is TRBJ1-5 and V is TRBV27, with D hard to call. Germline CDR1 and CDR2: MNHEY and SMNVEV (reference sequence). Trimming left V 0 bases short and J 2 bases short, with 11 bases between. The CDR3 length is 16 residues. The CDR3 protein is CASSLSTAKGNQPQHF. The CDR3 bases are TGTGCCAGCAGTTTATCGACTGCGAAGGGCAATCAGCCCCAGCATTTT.

The V call is TRBV7-2, the J call TRBJ1-5; D is ambiguous. CDR3 length: 14 residues. V gave up 5 bases and J gave up 3 bases, with 11 bases separating them. From germline, CDR1 is SGHTA and CDR2 FQGNSA. The CDR3 DNA sequence: TGTGCCAGCAGCCCTAACAGTCTCAATCAGCCCCAGCATTTT. Its translation: CASSPNSLNQPQHF.

The chain is built from TRBV5-1 and TRBJ2-1; perhaps D is TRBD1 or TRBD2 (7 bases each). CDR1 and CDR2 from the germline V gene are SGHRS and YFSETQ. This CDR3 comprises 15 residues. Between the trimmed V and J ends, which lost 6 bases and 8 bases, there was a span of 21 bases. In DNA form, the CDR3 reads TGCGCCAGCACGGTGGAGCAGGGGGGGAGAGATGAGCAGTTCTTC. It translates to CASTVEQGGRDEQFF.

This clone was observed a handful of times. The chain employs TRBV18 and TRBJ1-6; 11 bases line up with TRBD1. J lost 6 bases, V lost 5 bases, and 3 bases had no gene match. Germline V gene data show CDR1 as KGHSH and CDR2 as LQKENI. This CDR3 is built from 15 residues. The CDR3 sequence is CASSGQGATNSPLHF. In nucleotides, the CDR3 is TGTGCCAGCTCAGGACAGGGGGCGACTAATTCACCCCTCCACTTT. Filled out from reference TRBV18 and TRBJ1-6, the complete variable domain reads NAGVMQNPRHLVRRRGQEARLRCSPMKGHSHVYWYRQLPEEGLKFMVYLQKENIIDESGMPKERFSAEFPKEGPSILRIQQVVRGDSAAYFCASSGQGATNSPLHFGNGTRLTVT.

This clone has a handful of counts. The chain employs TRBV2 and TRBJ2-1, with TRBD2 matching over 11 bases. This CDR3 region has 14 residues. Trimming took 3 bases from V and 9 from J; bases not matched to a gene: 4. Germline V lookup: CDR1 SNHLY, CDR2 FYNNEI. CDR3 sequence: CASSENLAGGEQFF. DNA for the CDR3: TGTGCCAGCAGTGAGAACCTAGCGGGGGGTGAGCAGTTCTTC. Complete variable domain (other parts from reference TRBV2 and TRBJ2-1): EPEVTQTPSHQVTQMGQEVILRCVPISNHLYFYWYRQILGQKVEFLVSFYNNEISEKSEIFDDQFSVERPDGSNFTLKIRSTKLEDSAMYFCASSENLAGGEQFFGPGTRLTVL.

The chain combines TRBV30 with TRBJ1-6; 10 bases are a match to TRBD1. Germline CDR1 reads GTSNPN; CDR2 reads SVGIG (reference sequence). The ends lost 3 bases at V and 3 bases at J; junction bases unmatched: 5. The CDR3 runs 16 residues. In nucleotides, the CDR3 is TGTGCCTGGAGGGGGACAGGGGAATACTATAATTCACCCCTCCACTTT. It specifies CAWRGTGEYYNSPLHF.

This clone was seen a handful of times. V usage is TRBV4-2 and J usage is TRBJ2-7; 11 nucleotides match TRBD2. The CDR3 totals 17 residues. The ends lost 0 bases at V and 0 bases at J; junction bases unmatched: 4. CDR1 LGHNA and CDR2 YNFKEQ come from the germline V gene. The CDR3 DNA is TGTGCCAGCAGCCAAGAGGCCACTAGCGGGAGCTCCTACGAGCAGTACTTC. Its translation: CASSQEATSGSSYEQYF.

V usage is TRBV27 and J usage is TRBJ2-2, with 7 bases matching TRBD1. CDR1 is MNHEY, CDR2 SMNVEV, per germline (reference sequence). This CDR3 is built from 14 residues. The V gene end was trimmed by 5 bases and the J gene end by 2 bases; junction bases not matched to a gene: 2. For the CDR3, the DNA is TGTGCCAGCAGTAGGGACAGTAACACCGGGGAGCTGTTTTTT. This translates into CASSRDSNTGELFF.

This sequence joins TRBV5-1 and TRBJ2-1, with 7 bases lining up with TRBD2. The CDR3 runs 15 residues. In germline, CDR1 is SGHRS, CDR2 YFSETQ. The V gene end was trimmed by 1 base and the J gene end by 11 bases; junction bases not matched to a gene: 12. In DNA form, the CDR3 reads TGCGCCAGCAGCTTGTATCCTAGCGGCGATAGAAAGCAGTTCTTC. Its protein product is CASSLYPSGDRKQFF. Looking up the rest from reference TRBV5-1 and TRBJ2-1 gives the full variable domain: KAGVTQTPRYLIKTRGQQVTLSCSPISGHRSVSWYQQTPGQGLQFLFEYFSETQRNKGNFPGRFSGRQFSNSRSEMNVSTLELGDSALYLCASSLYPSGDRKQFFGPGTRLTVL.

J is TRBJ2-5 and V is TRBV7-8, with D possibly called TRBD1 or TRBD2 (5 bases each). The germline gives CDR1 SGHVS, CDR2 FQNEAQ. Trimming took off 5 bases at V and 2 bases at J, with 15 bases between the two ends. The CDR3 consists of 15 residues. The CDR3 here is CASSGRDGWQETQYF. CDR3 nucleotide sequence: TGTGCCAGCAGCGGCAGGGACGGGTGGCAAGAGACCCAGTACTTC.

The chain carries TRBV5-1 and TRBJ2-5; 8 bases line up with TRBD2. V lost 7 bases to trimming and J lost 5 bases; unmatched junction nucleotides: 13. CDR3 length: 15 amino acids. Germline-derived CDR1 and CDR2 are SGHRS and YFSETQ. The DNA for the CDR3 is TGCGCCAGCGGCAAAACTGGGACTAGTGATGAGACCCAGTACTTC. Protein sequence: CASGKTGTSDETQYF.

This clone has a handful of counts. This rearrangement joins TRBV30 to TRBJ1-1; D gene ambiguous. The CDR3 is 12 residues long. V dropped 0 bases and J dropped 3 bases, with 5 bases sitting between them. Germline CDR1 GTSNPN, CDR2 SVGIG (reference sequence). The CDR3 reads CAWSVLDTEAFF. The CDR3, as DNA: TGTGCCTGGAGTGTACTGGACACTGAAGCTTTCTTT.

As DNA, the CDR3 is TGTGCCAGCAGCGTTGAGGGGACCTGGAACACTGAAGCTTTCTTT. This codes for CASSVEGTWNTEAFF. The chain uses TRBV9 and TRBJ1-1, with a possible D match to TRBD1 (5 bases). The CDR3 has 15 residues. Germline-derived CDR1 and CDR2 are SGDLS and YYNGEE. Trimming removed 2 bases at V and 1 base at J, with 12 bases between.

The genes are TRBV6-1 and TRBJ1-4, with D hard to call. Trimming pared 5 bases from V and 1 base from J, leaving 11 bases between. This CDR3 contains 15 residues. The germline V gene encodes CDR1 MNHNS and CDR2 SASEGT. CDR3 in amino acids: CASSPRPVTNEKLFF. DNA of the CDR3: TGTGCCAGCAGTCCACGGCCCGTAACTAATGAAAAACTGTTTTTT.

A single count supports this clone. The V gene is TRBV6-5, the J gene TRBJ2-1; 9 bases are shared with TRBD1. V lost 0 bases and J lost 6; bases outside the gene matches: 6. Germline assignment: CDR1 MNHEY and CDR2 SVGAGI. This CDR3 comprises 16 residues. The chain's CDR3 is CASSYSRTGAANEQFF. The CDR3 nucleotides are TGTGCCAGCAGTTACTCAAGGACAGGGGCAGCCAATGAGCAGTTCTTC.

This clone was detected a few times. The rearrangement links TRBV27 to TRBJ1-6; 7 nucleotides agree with TRBD1. CDR3 length: 15 residues. The germline gives CDR1 MNHEY, CDR2 SMNVEV (reference sequence). The junction had 7 bases not matched to a gene; V was cut back by 5 bases and J by 6 bases. CDR3: CASSPRTGSNSPLHF. In nucleotides, the CDR3 is TGTGCCAGCAGTCCCAGGACAGGATCTAATTCACCCCTCCACTTT.

This rearrangement joins TRBV5-4 to TRBJ2-3; TRBD2 agrees at 8 bases. There are 16 residues in the CDR3. Germline V gene sequence: CDR1 SGHNT, CDR2 YYREEE (reference sequence). Germline trimming cut 1 base from V and 2 bases from J; bases unmatched to any gene: 6. In DNA form, the CDR3 reads TGTGCCAGCAGCTTGTCCGCGGGGGGACACACAGATACGCAGTATTTT. This encodes CASSLSAGGHTDTQYF.

The chain links TRBV30 to TRBJ1-1; D gene unclear. Trimming left V 6 bases short and J 1 base short, with 12 bases between. This CDR3 contains 13 residues. Germline-derived CDR1 and CDR2 are GTSNPN and SVGIG (reference sequence). The CDR3 nucleotides read TGTGCCTGTGCGGCGTACGGGAACACTGAAGCTTTCTTT. This gives the protein CACAAYGNTEAFF.

The chain links TRBV7-9 to TRBJ1-1; a weak D match, TRBD1 (5 bases). Germline values: CDR1 SEHNR, CDR2 FQNEAQ (reference sequence). V was trimmed by 4 bases and J by 0 bases, leaving 9 bases between them. This CDR3 is 14 amino acids long. The CDR3: CASSSGRMNTEAFF. DNA for the CDR3: TGTGCCAGCAGCTCGGGACGGATGAACACTGAAGCTTTCTTT.

The chain recombines TRBV5-1 with TRBJ2-7; D is undetermined. Trimming shortened V by 2 bases and J by 3 bases, and 12 bases separated the two germline ends. The CDR3 spans 14 residues. CDR1 SGHRS and CDR2 YFSETQ come from the germline V gene. As DNA, the CDR3 is TGCGCCAGCAGCTTAACTCCAAGTAACTACGAGCAGTACTTC. Its translation is CASSLTPSNYEQYF.

This clone was seen more than once but under ten times. The chain joins TRBV7-9 to TRBJ1-1, with D perhaps TRBD1 (6 bases). Trimming took off 6 bases at V and 3 bases at J, with 11 bases between the two ends. This CDR3 region has 13 residues. Germline lookup yields CDR1 SEHNR and CDR2 FQNEAQ (reference sequence). This chain's CDR3 is CASSYQGYTEAFF. For the CDR3, the DNA is TGTGCCAGCAGTTATCAGGGGTACACTGAAGCTTTCTTT.

The chain uses TRBV11-2 and TRBJ2-1, with 7 nucleotides matching TRBD1. CDR3 size: 15 residues. With V trimmed by 2 bases and J by 2 bases, 3 bases remained unmatched. CDR1 and CDR2 from the germline V gene are SGHAT and FQNNGV. The CDR3 reads CASSLLTGAYNEQFF. The CDR3 DNA sequence: TGTGCCAGCAGCTTACTCACAGGGGCCTACAATGAGCAGTTCTTC.

The chain combines TRBV13 with TRBJ2-7; possible D gene TRBD2, 7 bases. The CDR3 has 16 residues. The germline gives CDR1 PRHDT, CDR2 FYEKMQ (reference sequence). Between the trimmed V and J ends, which lost 5 bases and 0 bases, there was a span of 17 bases. DNA of the CDR3: TGTGCCAGCAGCCGAGATCCGGGGGGCACCTCCTACGAGCAGTACTTC. As protein: CASSRDPGGTSYEQYF.

The chain couples TRBV19 to TRBJ1-6; D might be TRBD1 (5 bases). Germline V gene lookup returns CDR1 LNHDA and CDR2 SQIVND (reference sequence). The CDR3 has 14 amino acids. V gave up 3 bases and J gave up 9 bases, with 12 bases separating them. Written as DNA, the CDR3 is TGTGCCAGTAGTATCCAGGACACAACTTCACCCCTCCACTTT. Amino acids: CASSIQDTTSPLHF.

The V gene is TRBV18, the J gene TRBJ1-4; D is possibly TRBD1 (5 bases). The CDR3 loop spans 14 amino acids. The V end lost 6 bases, the J end lost 8 bases, and 16 bases lay between the germline ends. The germline gives CDR1 KGHSH, CDR2 LQKENI. The chain's CDR3 is CASSRGALEEKLFF. In DNA, the CDR3 is TGTGCCAGCTCGCGTGGGGCACTAGAGGAAAAACTGTTTTTT. The variable domain in full, completed from reference TRBV18 and TRBJ1-4, reads NAGVMQNPRHLVRRRGQEARLRCSPMKGHSHVYWYRQLPEEGLKFMVYLQKENIIDESGMPKERFSAEFPKEGPSILRIQQVVRGDSAAYFCASSRGALEEKLFFGSGTQLSVL.